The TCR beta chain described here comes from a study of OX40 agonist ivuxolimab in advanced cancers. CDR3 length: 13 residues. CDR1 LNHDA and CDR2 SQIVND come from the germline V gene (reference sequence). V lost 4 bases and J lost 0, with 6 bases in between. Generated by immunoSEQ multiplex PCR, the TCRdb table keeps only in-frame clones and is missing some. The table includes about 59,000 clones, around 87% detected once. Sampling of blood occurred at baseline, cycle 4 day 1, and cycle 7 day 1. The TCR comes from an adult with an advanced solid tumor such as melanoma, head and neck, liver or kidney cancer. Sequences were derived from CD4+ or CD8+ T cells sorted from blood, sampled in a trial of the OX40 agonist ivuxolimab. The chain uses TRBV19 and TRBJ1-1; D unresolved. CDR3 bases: TGTGCCAGTAGTAAGGAGGTGAACACTGAAGCTTTCTTT. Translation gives CASSKEVNTEAFF.